Each of the 16 T cell receptor beta chains below was sequenced from the same sample in a study of T cell repertoires in aging, cancer and after chemotherapy. Rearranged V-D-J TRB sequences were amplified with a mixed TRB-A/B primer pool. TCRdb redid the calling of the multiplex PCR reads with MiXCR, one entry per CDR3 protein. The profile covers 10,000 to 13,000 distinct CDR3 sequences, with 32% appearing a single time and 3% to 4% taken by the ten largest. Amplification of TCR beta used genomic DNA extracted from peripheral blood. Sequencing used blood. The receptors shown here come from a human donor in good health.

The chain uses TRBV7-2 and TRBJ1-2; 7 positions agree with TRBD1. There are 13 residues in the CDR3. The junction had 7 bases not matched to a gene; V was cut back by 4 bases and J by 8 bases. Germline CDR1 is SGHTA and CDR2 is FQGNSA. The CDR3 region is CASSSDRVFGYTF. CDR3 nucleotide sequence: TGTGCCAGCAGCTCAGACAGGGTATTCGGCTACACCTTC.

This clonotype was found a few times. The gene calls are TRBV6-1 and TRBJ1-2, with TRBD1 identical over 8 bases. The CDR3 consists of 15 residues. Germline V gene sequence: CDR1 MNHNS, CDR2 SASEGT. V lost 1 base, J lost 2 bases, and 3 bases stayed unmatched. DNA for the CDR3: TGTGCCAGCAGTGAAGGGACAGGGAACAACTATGGCTACACCTTC. It translates to CASSEGTGNNYGYTF.

This chain connects TRBV27 to TRBJ2-1; 10 positions match TRBD2. The germline V gene encodes CDR1 MNHEY and CDR2 SMNVEV (reference sequence). Unmatched junction bases numbered 4, after V lost 4 bases and J lost 4 bases. The CDR3 extends over 15 amino acids. The CDR3 reads CASSSATSGYNEQFF. The DNA for the CDR3 is TGTGCCAGCAGTTCCGCGACTAGCGGGTACAATGAGCAGTTCTTC.

Remarks on this clonotype: At one end, the junction sequence differs from germline, possibly due to a read error. The chain recombines TRBV6-1 with TRBJ1-5; tentative D call: TRBD1 (5 bases). The V gene's germline CDR1 is MNHNS and CDR2 SASEGT. This CDR3 has 15 amino acids. The CDR3 region has the DNA TGTGCCAGCAGTGAGTGGGGCACACCTGATCAGCACCAGCATTTT. This sequence encodes CASSEWGTPDQHQHF.

There are a few counts of this clonotype. The chain joins TRBV27 to TRBJ2-7; D gene ambiguous. The CDR3 runs to 15 residues. V was pared by 0 bases and J by 5 bases, with 14 bases between. The germline V gene encodes CDR1 MNHEY and CDR2 SMNVEV (reference sequence). CDR3 protein: CASSLSPGPGHEQYF. CDR3 in DNA: TGTGCCAGCAGTTTATCCCCCGGGCCGGGCCACGAGCAGTACTTC.

This clonotype was found a few times. The chain is built from TRBV6-2 or TRBV6-3 and TRBJ2-5; 7 positions agree with TRBD1. CDR1 MNHEY and CDR2 SVGEGT come from the germline V gene. The CDR3 runs 14 residues. V lost 2 bases and J lost 5; bases outside the gene matches: 5. The CDR3 nucleotides read TGTGCCAGCAGTTACCCACAGGGGCGGGAGACCCAGTACTTC. Translated: CASSYPQGRETQYF.

The V gene is TRBV15, the J gene TRBJ1-1, with TRBD1 matching 9 bases. V was pared by 6 bases and J by 3 bases, with 2 bases of the junction left unmatched. Per germline, CDR1 LNHNV and CDR2 YYDKDF (reference sequence). This CDR3 has 13 residues. Here the CDR3 reads CATRGQGYTEAFF. DNA for the CDR3: TGTGCCACCAGGGGACAGGGATACACTGAAGCTTTCTTT.

This clonotype is medium-sized (0.01 to 0.1%). V usage is TRBV19 and J usage is TRBJ2-7; D is undetermined. CDR1 is LNHDA and CDR2 is SQIVND in the germline V gene (reference sequence). The length of the CDR3 is 12 residues. V shed 10 bases and J shed 5 bases, with 15 bases lying between them. The CDR3 is CATGWGTDEQYF. The DNA for the CDR3 is TGTGCCACGGGTTGGGGTACCGACGAGCAGTACTTC. The whole variable domain, remainder taken from reference TRBV19 and TRBJ2-7, is DGGITQSPKYLFRKEGQNVTLSCEQNLNHDAMYWYRQDPGQGLRLIYYSQIVNDFQKGDIAEGYSVSREKKESFPLTVTSAQKNPTAFYLCATGWGTDEQYFGPGTRLTVT.

This clonotype was counted a few times. This chain links TRBV27 with TRBJ1-1, with TRBD1 identical over 8 bases. The CDR3 runs 14 residues. V was pared by 6 bases and J by 4 bases, with 7 bases of the junction left unmatched. CDR1 is MNHEY and CDR2 is SMNVEV in the germline V gene (reference sequence). The CDR3 sequence is CASRVYRGGTEAFF. The DNA for the CDR3 is TGTGCCAGCAGAGTGTACAGGGGGGGCACTGAAGCTTTCTTT.

Comment on this clonotype: This clone may be a read error of a much larger clone one base away. J is TRBJ1-4 and V is TRBV29-1, with D tentatively TRBD1 (5 bases). Germline CDR1 and CDR2: SQVTM and ANQGSEA. Trimming removed 3 bases at V and 7 bases at J, with 12 bases between. This CDR3 has 13 residues. Here the CDR3 reads CSVDVVGREKLFF. The CDR3 DNA reads TGCAGCGTTGATGTGGTGGGGCGTGAAAAACTGTTTTTT.

This chain links TRBV19 with TRBJ2-3; 15 nucleotides agree with TRBD2. The length of the CDR3 is 16 residues. The J segment lost 4 bases and the V segment lost 7 bases, leaving 6 bases of the junction unmatched. CDR1 LNHDA and CDR2 SQIVND come from the germline V gene (reference sequence). The DNA of the CDR3 is TGTGCCAGTACCCCGGGACTAGCGGGAGGAGCAGATACGCAGTATTTT. This sequence encodes CASTPGLAGGADTQYF.

The table lists this clonotype with a few counts. V is TRBV27 and J is TRBJ1-2, with no clear D. CDR1 and CDR2 from the germline V gene are MNHEY and SMNVEV (reference sequence). This CDR3 is built from 13 residues. V lost 4 bases to trimming and J lost 5 bases, with 11 bases between them. The CDR3 nucleotides read TGTGCCAGCAGTTCGACTCCAGTGTATGGCTACACCTTC. Its translation is CASSSTPVYGYTF.

V and J are TRBV5-5 and TRBJ2-1, with 7 bases lining up with TRBD1. V shed 0 bases, J shed 6 bases, and the junction held 9 bases outside the gene matches. Germline values: CDR1 SGHKS, CDR2 YYEKEE (reference sequence). CDR3 length: 16 amino acids. The CDR3 region has the DNA TGTGCCAGCAGCTTGGGGTTTGGGACAGCAACCAATGAGCAGTTCTTC. Protein product: CASSLGFGTATNEQFF.

J is TRBJ2-1 and V is TRBV10-3, with 7 bases aligning to TRBD2. CDR1 is ENHRY, CDR2 SYGVKD, per germline. V was pared by 6 bases and J by 6 bases, with 8 bases of the junction left unmatched. The length of the CDR3 is 14 residues. Here the CDR3 DNA reads TGTGCCATCAGCCAGACTAGCCGGATCAATGAGCAGTTCTTC. This translates into CAISQTSRINEQFF.

Points on this clonotype: At one boundary the junction diverges from the germline segment, which might be a read error. V is TRBV5-3 and J is TRBJ2-1; D is tentatively TRBD1 or TRBD2 (5 bases each). TRBV5-3 is assigned to the ORF class and has an uncertain function. CDR3 length equals 14 residues. The CDR3 DNA follows: TGCGCCAGCAGCCCTCCGGGACCCACGGGCGGGCAGTTCTTC. Translating it yields CASSPPGPTGGQFF.

This clonotype was recorded a few times. The chain recombines TRBV19 with TRBJ2-3; maybe TRBD1 (5 bases). Germline assignment: CDR1 LNHDA and CDR2 SQIVND (reference sequence). V was trimmed by 3 bases and J by 6 bases, leaving 13 bases between them. CDR3 length: 14 residues. The CDR3, as DNA: TGTGCCAGTAGTATCCTTGGACAAACTGATACGCAGTATTTT. The encoded protein is CASSILGQTDTQYF.